A selection of T cell receptor beta chains follows, all from one sample in a study of OX40 agonist ivuxolimab in advanced cancers. Some clones are missing from TCRdb's copy, which holds only in-frame ones; the method was immunoSEQ multiplex PCR. The data contain some 80,000 clones, approximately 84% of them singletons. The sequencing here drew on CD4+ or CD8+ T cells sorted from blood, taken in a trial of the OX40 agonist ivuxolimab. The receptors shown here come from an adult with an advanced solid tumor such as melanoma, head and neck, liver or kidney cancer. Both conserved end residues are part of each CDR3.

TRBJ2-1	TRBV5-4	CASSLDRGSYNEQFF
TRBJ2-7	TRBV5-1	CASSLSQGALYEQYF
TRBJ1-2	TRBV19	CASSISGGTGYTF
TRBJ2-1	TRBV4-1	CASSRSLGGEQFF
TRBJ1-6	TRBV30	CAWSGGQDNSPLHF
TRBJ2-6	TRBV2	CASQGETGDSGANVLTF
TRBJ2-6	TRBV5-1	CASRSSGNRDFNSGANVLTF
TRBJ1-1	TRBV10-1	CASRTRENTEAFF
TRBJ2-1	TRBV2	CASEDILGQFF
TRBJ1-4	TRBV30	CAWSGKTGGWEKLFF
TRBJ2-2	TRBV5-1	CASKTWGGTTGELFF
TRBJ2-1	TRBV28	CASSLFGGGDEQFF
TRBJ1-4	TRBV6-1	CASSDSDREKLFF
TRBJ2-4	TRBV9	CASSVAGSKNIQYF
TRBJ2-2	TRBV7-6	CASSLDRVNTGELFF
TRBJ1-2	TRBV7-8	CASSFRGTRNGYTF
TRBJ2-2	TRBV30	CAWSKREAGELFF
TRBJ2-5	TRBV2	CASSTLAVPTQYF
TRBJ1-5	TRBV27	CASSLSGDTSQHF
TRBJ2-3	TRBV5-1	CASRPDTSTDTQYF
TRBJ1-2	TRBV6-5	CASRRPPAGYTF
TRBJ1-1	TRBV5-8	CASSLVVRNTEAFF
TRBJ2-7	TRBV29-1	CSGRTTSAEQYF
TRBJ1-2	TRBV4-1	CASSSPGQGSYGYTF